Listed here are 12 T cell receptor beta chains from one sample, sequenced in a study of T cell changes during pregnancy in multiple sclerosis. Here immunoSEQ multiplex PCR was the method, and the copy in TCRdb shows in-frame clones only, minus some. Here the sample spans over 45,000 clones, around 92% being singletons. The sample was peripheral blood, taken in the third trimester of pregnancy. The origin of the receptors is a female donor with multiple sclerosis, enrolled in a pregnancy study.

The V and J genes are TRBV28 and TRBJ2-2; TRBD1 agrees at 10 bases. Germline V gene lookup returns CDR1 MDHEN and CDR2 SYDVKM. Trimming cost V 10 bases and J 5 bases; bases outside gene matches: 7. The CDR3 consists of 14 residues. CDR3 residues: CAIGTGVRTGELFF. The DNA of the CDR3 is TGTGCCATTGGGACAGGGGTACGGACCGGGGAGCTGTTTTTT.

V gene TRBV18 combines with J gene TRBJ2-3, with 10 bases fitting TRBD2. Germline CDR1 reads KGHSH; CDR2 reads LQKENI. The length of the CDR3 is 17 residues. With V trimmed by 6 bases and J by 6 bases, 15 bases remained unmatched. In DNA, the CDR3 is TGTGCCAGCTCCACCTTGGGAAGCGGGAGGGCCGCTGATACGCAGTATTTT. Translation: CASSTLGSGRAADTQYF.

V gene TRBV10-3 combines with J gene TRBJ2-5; a weak D match, TRBD1 (6 bases). V was trimmed by 3 bases and J by 4 bases, leaving 12 bases between them. Germline-derived CDR1 and CDR2 are ENHRY and SYGVKD. The CDR3 contains 14 residues. CDR3 DNA: TGTGCCATCAGTGAAGGGGTCAGGGGAGAGACCCAGTACTTC. Its protein product is CAISEGVRGETQYF.

The V and J genes are TRBV11-2 and TRBJ2-5; the match to TRBD2 covers 12 bases. Germline CDR1 is SGHAT and CDR2 is FQNNGV. Germline trimming cut 1 base from V and 4 bases from J; bases unmatched to any gene: 7. CDR3 length: 17 amino acids. The CDR3 region is CASSLVGPGLAGETQYF. The DNA for the CDR3 is TGTGCCAGCAGCTTAGTCGGTCCGGGACTAGCGGGAGAGACCCAGTACTTC.

J is TRBJ1-2 and V is TRBV30; 9 bases align to TRBD1. Germline trimming cut 6 bases from V and 2 bases from J; bases unmatched to any gene: 4. This CDR3 is 13 amino acids long. Germline loops: CDR1 GTSNPN, CDR2 SVGIG (reference sequence). The CDR3 is CACRQGENYGYTF. The CDR3 DNA reads as TGTGCCTGTAGACAGGGGGAAAACTATGGCTACACCTTC.

This sequence joins TRBV28 and TRBJ1-2; TRBD1 aligns across 8 bases. The CDR3 runs to 14 residues. The germline CDR1 and CDR2 sequences are MDHEN and SYDVKM. The ends lost 3 bases at V and 8 bases at J; junction bases unmatched: 8. The CDR3 protein is CASSFSQGARGYTF. The CDR3 DNA reads as TGTGCCAGCAGTTTTAGTCAGGGGGCCCGGGGCTACACCTTC.

This rearrangement joins TRBV18 to TRBJ1-1; tentatively, D is TRBD1 (5 bases). The germline CDR1 and CDR2 sequences are KGHSH and LQKENI. Trimming stripped 1 base from V and 0 bases from J, with 18 bases between. The CDR3 is 18 residues long. The CDR3 DNA follows: TGTGCCAGCTCACCACGTCAGGGAAAGTCGGGTATGAACACTGAAGCTTTCTTT. Translation gives CASSPRQGKSGMNTEAFF.

The table lists this clone with a count of one. The rearrangement uses TRBV7-2 and TRBJ2-7; TRBD2 agrees at 12 bases. The V segment lost 2 bases and the J segment 0 bases; nucleotides outside the gene matches: 2. The CDR3 spans 16 residues. Germline V gene sequence: CDR1 SGHTA, CDR2 FQGNSA. The CDR3 reads CASSLMTSGSSYEQYF. CDR3 DNA sequence: TGTGCCAGCAGCTTAATGACTAGCGGGAGCTCCTACGAGCAGTACTTC.

This chain links TRBV5-1 with TRBJ2-3, with TRBD2 identical over 7 bases. Germline CDR1 reads SGHRS; CDR2 reads YFSETQ. This CDR3 has 16 amino acids. V lost 2 bases to trimming and J lost 4 bases; unmatched junction nucleotides: 10. The CDR3 loop is CASSFPWREKSDTQYF. DNA for the CDR3: TGCGCCAGCAGCTTCCCATGGCGGGAGAAGTCAGATACGCAGTATTTT.

Only a few counts were recorded for this clone. Other nucleotide sequences from this sample produce the same CDR3. The V call is TRBV4-2, the J call TRBJ2-1; D is uncertain. Trimming left V 2 bases short and J 5 bases short, with 10 bases between. Germline CDR1 is LGHNA and CDR2 is YNFKEQ. This CDR3 is built from 14 residues. The CDR3 protein is CASSQLLEDNEQFF. The DNA of the CDR3 is TGTGCCAGCAGCCAACTTCTAGAGGACAATGAGCAGTTCTTC.

The chain is built from TRBV10-3 and TRBJ2-2; no definite D call. Trimming took off 3 bases at V and 5 bases at J, with 7 bases between the two ends. The CDR3 is made up of 13 amino acids. Germline V lookup: CDR1 ENHRY, CDR2 SYGVKD. The CDR3 region has the DNA TGTGCCATCAGTGAAAGAGGAACCGGGGAGCTGTTTTTT. It translates to CAISERGTGELFF.

V gene TRBV27 combines with J gene TRBJ2-5; 15 bases map to TRBD2. The V segment lost 5 bases and the J segment 7 bases; nucleotides outside the gene matches: 11. Germline loops: CDR1 MNHEY, CDR2 SMNVEV (reference sequence). The CDR3 spans 17 residues. In nucleotides, the CDR3 is TGTGCCAGCAGTCCCAGGACTAGCGGGAGGGCAGGGGGGACCCAGTACTTC. It specifies CASSPRTSGRAGGTQYF.